The rows below give T cell receptor beta chains drawn from one sample of a study of blood T cell repertoires in COVID-19. Clones were sequenced by immunoSEQ multiplex PCR, and TCRdb holds only the in-frame ones, with some missing. The table includes some 160,000 clones, about four fifths detected once. What was sequenced was peripheral blood. Receptor source: a woman over 75 with acute or convalescent COVID-19. The CDR3 runs from the conserved cysteine through the conserved F or W. D genes are given only for firm matches. Clone size is shown for a subset of rows, as once, few, many or a class of expanded clone.

>TRBJ1-1|TRBV7-9|.|.
TGTGCCAGCAGTGAAATTGCGGAGACTGAAGCTTTCTTT
CASSEIAETEAFF
>TRBJ2-5|TRBV6-2/TRBV6-3|.|TRBD2
TGTGCCAGCAGTCGGACTAGCGGGGGCCAAGAGACCCAGTACTTC
CASSRTSGGQETQYF
>TRBJ1-1|TRBV28|.|TRBD1
TGTGCCACCAGCCGGGACAGGGTCACTGAAGCTTTCTTT
CATSRDRVTEAFF
>TRBJ2-3|TRBV7-9|.|.
TGTGCCAGCAGCTTAAGTGCCGGGGTTCCTACGCAGTATTTT
CASSLSAGVPTQYF
>TRBJ1-5|TRBV7-2|.|.
TGTGCCAGCAGCTTGGGAGGGGTTCCTTTTTCGGATAGCAATCAGCCCCAGCATTTT
CASSLGGVPFSDSNQPQHF
>TRBJ2-2|TRBV27|.|.
TGTGCCAGCAGTTGGGGCCTCTTTAGTGGCACCGGGGAGCTGTTTTTT
CASSWGLFSGTGELFF
>TRBJ2-3|TRBV9|.|.
TGTGCCAGCAGCATTACTCCTTTGTTAGATACGCAGTATTTT
CASSITPLLDTQYF
>TRBJ1-3|TRBV28|.|.
TGTGCCACCTCATCCGGGACATTATTTGGAAACACCATATATTTT
CATSSGTLFGNTIYF
>TRBJ2-7|TRBV7-9|.|TRBD1
TGTGCCAGCAGCTTAGTCGGTACAGGGGGCTGGGACGAGCAGTACTTC
CASSLVGTGGWDEQYF
>TRBJ2-7|TRBV3-1/TRBV3-2|.|.
TGTGCCAGCAGCCAAGCTCACGAGCAGTACTTC
CASSQAHEQYF
>TRBJ1-1|TRBV10-3|.|.
TGTGCCATCAGAGCTTTAGACAGTCCGAACACTGAAGCTTTCTTT
CAIRALDSPNTEAFF
>TRBJ2-7|TRBV6-6|once|.
TGTGCCAGCAGTTACTCAAGGAGCTCCTACGAGCAGTACTTC
CASSYSRSSYEQYF
>TRBJ1-4|TRBV15|.|TRBD1
TGTGCCACCAGCAGAACCCGGGACAGGGTTTCAACTAATGAAAAACTGTTTTTT
CATSRTRDRVSTNEKLFF
>TRBJ1-2|TRBV19|.|.
TGTGCCAGTAGAAAGGGGAGGGACTATGGCTACACCTTC
CASRKGRDYGYTF
>TRBJ1-1|TRBV6-2/TRBV6-3|.|.
TGTGCCAGCAGTTTGAGGGGGTTAAGGGCTTTCTTT
CASSLRGLRAFF
>TRBJ2-1|TRBV5-1|.|TRBD2
TGCGCCAGCAGCTTGGGGGGTAGCGGGAGTTACAATGAGCAGTTCTTC
CASSLGGSGSYNEQFF
>TRBJ1-5|TRBV4-3|.|.
TGCGCCAGCAGCCAATCGACAGGACCTTGGCCCCAGCATTTT
CASSQSTGPWPQHF
>TRBJ2-1|TRBV10-1|.|TRBD2
TGCGCCAGCAACGGTTGCGGGAGCCCTCGATTCTACAATGAGCAGTTCTTC
CASNGCGSPRFYNEQFF
>TRBJ1-5|TRBV18|.|TRBD1
TGTGCCAGCTCGCCTCCGGGACAGGGGGCTAATCAGCCCCAGCATTTT
CASSPPGQGANQPQHF
>TRBJ1-2|TRBV5-1|.|TRBD1
TGCGCCAGCAGATCCAATCCGGGACAGGGGGCTTCTGGCTACACCTTC
CASRSNPGQGASGYTF
>TRBJ1-5|TRBV15|once|.
TGTGCCACCAGCGGACAGATAAACCAGCCCCAGCATTTT
CATSGQINQPQHF
>TRBJ2-3|TRBV28|.|TRBD2
TGTGCCAGCAGTTTAACTAGCGGGGGGGGGCCAGATACGCAGTATTTT
CASSLTSGGGPDTQYF
>TRBJ1-3|TRBV5-1|.|.
TGCGCCAGCAGCTTGGAAACCGGGTCGGGAAACACCATATATTTT
CASSLETGSGNTIYF
>TRBJ2-1|TRBV20-1|.|TRBD2
TGCAGTGCTAGTAGACTAGCGGGAGGGAGAGGGGATGAGCAGTTCTTC
CSASRLAGGRGDEQFF
>TRBJ1-1|TRBV4-1|few|.
TGCGCCAGCAGCCTGCAATACGGGACACAATCTGAAGCTTTCTTT
CASSLQYGTQSEAFF
>TRBJ2-1|TRBV28|few|TRBD1
TGTGCCAGCAGTTTAACCTCGGGACAGGGGTTACAGTTCTTC
CASSLTSGQGLQFF
>TRBJ1-1|TRBV4-3|.|.
TGCGCCAGCAGCCAAAGACGGGGGGGGAACACTGAAGCTTTCTTT
CASSQRRGGNTEAFF
>TRBJ2-2|TRBV13|few|.
TGTGCCAGCAGCTCGCAACTCGCAGGGGCTGGCGGGGAGCTGTTTTTT
CASSSQLAGAGGELFF
>TRBJ1-5|TRBV15|once|.
TGTGCCACCAGCACAGGGGGCAATCAGCCCCAGCATTTT
CATSTGGNQPQHF
>TRBJ2-1|TRBV6-6|.|TRBD2
TGTGCCAGCAGCGCACTTGCGGGAGGGTCCTACAATGAGCAGTTCTTC
CASSALAGGSYNEQFF
>TRBJ2-7|TRBV6-5|.|.
TGTGCCAGCAGGCCGGACAGCTACGAGCAGTACTTC
CASRPDSYEQYF
>TRBJ1-1|TRBV7-6|.|.
TGTGCCAGCAGCCAACTTGCGAACACTGAAGCTTTCTTT
CASSQLANTEAFF
>TRBJ2-1|TRBV4-3|.|TRBD2
TGCGCCAGCAGCCAAGATAGGCTAGCGGGGCAGAATGAGCAGTTCTTC
CASSQDRLAGQNEQFF
>TRBJ1-5|TRBV19|.|TRBD1
TGTGCCAGTAGTCCTCAGACACAGGGGGTACTTAATCAGCCCCAGCATTTT
CASSPQTQGVLNQPQHF
>TRBJ1-5|TRBV29-1|.|.
TGCAGCGTGTCAGATGCAAATCAGCCCCAGCATTTT
CSVSDANQPQHF
>TRBJ2-7|TRBV2|.|TRBD2
TGTGCCAGCAGGACTAGCGGTGCCTACGAGCAGTACTTC
CASRTSGAYEQYF